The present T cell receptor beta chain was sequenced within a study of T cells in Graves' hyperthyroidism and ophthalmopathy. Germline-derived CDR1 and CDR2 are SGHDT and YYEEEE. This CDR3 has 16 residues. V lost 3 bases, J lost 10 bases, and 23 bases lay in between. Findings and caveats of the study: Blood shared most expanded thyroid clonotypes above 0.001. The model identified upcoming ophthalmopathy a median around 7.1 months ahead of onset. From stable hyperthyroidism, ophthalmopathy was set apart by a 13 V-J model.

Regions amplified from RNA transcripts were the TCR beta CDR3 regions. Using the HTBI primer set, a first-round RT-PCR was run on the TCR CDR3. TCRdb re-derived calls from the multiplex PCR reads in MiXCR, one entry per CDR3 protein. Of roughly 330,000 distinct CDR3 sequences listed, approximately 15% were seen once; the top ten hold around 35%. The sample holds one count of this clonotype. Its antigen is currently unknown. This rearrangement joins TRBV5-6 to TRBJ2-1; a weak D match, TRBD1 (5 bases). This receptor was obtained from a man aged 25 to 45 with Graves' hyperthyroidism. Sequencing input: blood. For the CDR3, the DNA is TGTGCCAGCAGCTCCAACAGGTATCTTGGGTTGGGAGAGCAGTTCTTC. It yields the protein CASSSNRYLGLGEQFF.